Below, one T cell receptor beta chain is given with its context. Its antigen is unknown. CDR1 is MNHEY and CDR2 is SVGAGI in the germline V gene. With 0 bases clipped from V and 11 bases from J, the junction kept 4 bases outside the gene matches. The length of the CDR3 is 14 residues. These data originate in a study of cytomegalovirus exposure and HLA in healthy donors. About the study: Earlier sequencing of about 179 million T cells yielded around 100 million unique TCR beta sequences. Approximately 85 million unique TCRs from HLA-typed donors were held in an early data release.

General study results and limits: Reports indicate that TCR beta sequences accurately predicted the HLA-A and HLA-B alleles of most subjects. Among TCR sequences, most were rare, though some public TCRs appeared in many donors.

The PCR had 60 Vbeta and 13 Jbeta primers. Sequencing used immunoSEQ multiplex PCR; TCRdb keeps in-frame clones, though not all of them. The table has 100,000 to 150,000 clones, about 80% seen once; the top ten hold 7.5% to 10%. This receptor was identified in a female donor in good health and CMV-seropositive. The source material was PBMCs. The J gene is TRBJ1-1, the V gene TRBV6-5, with 12 bases fitting TRBD1. CDR3 sequence: CASSYSGQGAFAFF. For the CDR3, the DNA is TGTGCCAGCAGTTACTCGGGACAGGGGGCTTTCGCTTTCTTT.